The text below deals with one T cell receptor (beta chain). Primers for the PCR totalled 60 Vbeta and 13 Jbeta. Sequencing used immunoSEQ multiplex PCR; TCRdb keeps in-frame clones, though not all of them. Its clone listing holds 70,000 or so clones. CDR1 and CDR2 from the germline V gene are SQVTM and ANQGSEA. V trimming: 4 bases; J trimming: 5 bases; junction bases outside the gene matches: 8. This CDR3 comprises 13 residues. These donors, healthy bone marrow donors, were studied. The data originate from a study of cytomegalovirus exposure and HLA in healthy donors. The chain links TRBV29-1 to TRBJ2-7, with 7 bases identical to TRBD1. The sequenced material came from PBMCs. This clonotype originated in a boy younger than 18 in good health and CMV-seronegative. CDR3 sequence: CSVATGFGDEQYF. DNA of the CDR3: TGCAGCGTTGCGACAGGGTTCGGGGACGAGCAGTACTTC.